The following is a T cell receptor beta chain sequence with its context. This sample was included in a study of T cells after yellow fever vaccination. TCRdb fed the 5' RACE reads into MiXCR, producing one record per CDR3 protein. This sample has 450,000 to 650,000 distinct CDR3 sequences, with about a fifth found just once. This receptor was obtained from a man aged 18 to 35 who received the YFV17D yellow fever vaccine. The sequencing here drew on PBMCs, taken about 21 days after the first yellow fever vaccination.

CDR3 DNA sequence: TGTGCCAGCAGCCAAGCAGGGGGGGGGGCTCAGCCCCAGCATTTT. Protein: CASSQAGGGAQPQHF. The gene calls are TRBV3-1 and TRBJ1-5; 7 bases are shared with TRBD1. With 1 base clipped from V and 6 bases from J, the junction kept 6 bases outside the gene matches. The germline V gene encodes CDR1 LGHDT and CDR2 YNNKEL (reference sequence). This CDR3 is 15 amino acids long.